The sequence of this T cell receptor beta chain was determined in a study of blood T cell repertoires in COVID-19. In the study overall: Spain, Italy and the United States supplied samples that represented acute and convalescent COVID-19. PBMCs, B-cell-depleted T cells, or T cells provided the cDNA or gDNA that made up the material.

The V gene's germline CDR1 is MNHNS and CDR2 SASEGT. The CDR3 length is 13 residues. Germline trimming cut 8 bases from V and 6 bases from J; bases unmatched to any gene: 8. Authors' analysis steps: For nucleated cells, counts were estimated from reference gene primer amplification. Repertoires were generated with immunoSEQ multiplex PCR, while TCRdb's copy carries only in-frame clones and drops some. For V, J and clone size, that table is used; D and trimming come from the DNA. The table lists about 130,000 clones, approximately 87% of them singletons, with 3.5% to 4.5% in the top ten. The sequencing sample was made of peripheral blood. J is TRBJ2-7 and V is TRBV6-1, with 9 bases lining up with TRBD1. The sequence derives from a woman in her sixties with acute or convalescent COVID-19. CDR3 residues: CASQGQGAPEQYF. Here the CDR3 DNA reads TGTGCCAGCCAGGGACAGGGAGCCCCCGAGCAGTACTTC.